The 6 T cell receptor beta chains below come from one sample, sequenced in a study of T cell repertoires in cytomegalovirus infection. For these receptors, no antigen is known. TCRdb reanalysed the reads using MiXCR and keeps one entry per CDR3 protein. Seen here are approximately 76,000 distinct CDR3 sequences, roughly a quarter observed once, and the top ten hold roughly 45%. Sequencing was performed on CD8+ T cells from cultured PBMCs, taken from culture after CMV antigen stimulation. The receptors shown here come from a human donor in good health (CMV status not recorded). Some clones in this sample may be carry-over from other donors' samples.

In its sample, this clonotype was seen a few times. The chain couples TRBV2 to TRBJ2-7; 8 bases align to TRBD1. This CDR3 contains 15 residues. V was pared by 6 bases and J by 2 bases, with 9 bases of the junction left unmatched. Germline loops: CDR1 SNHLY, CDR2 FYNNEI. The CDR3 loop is CASSPSGGATYEQYF. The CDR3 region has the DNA TGTGCCAGCAGCCCTTCAGGGGGCGCAACCTACGAGCAGTACTTC.

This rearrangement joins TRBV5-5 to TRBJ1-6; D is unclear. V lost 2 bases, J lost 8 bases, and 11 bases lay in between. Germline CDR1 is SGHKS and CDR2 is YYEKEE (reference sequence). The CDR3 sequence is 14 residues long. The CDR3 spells CASSFLGVDSPLHF. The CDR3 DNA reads TGTGCCAGCAGCTTCCTCGGGGTGGATTCACCCCTCCACTTT.

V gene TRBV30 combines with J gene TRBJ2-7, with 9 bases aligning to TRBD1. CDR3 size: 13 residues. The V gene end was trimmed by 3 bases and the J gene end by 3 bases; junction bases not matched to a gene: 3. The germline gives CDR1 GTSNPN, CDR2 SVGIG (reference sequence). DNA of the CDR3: TGTGCCTGGAGAGTGGGACAGGGCTACGAGCAGTACTTC. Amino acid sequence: CAWRVGQGYEQYF.

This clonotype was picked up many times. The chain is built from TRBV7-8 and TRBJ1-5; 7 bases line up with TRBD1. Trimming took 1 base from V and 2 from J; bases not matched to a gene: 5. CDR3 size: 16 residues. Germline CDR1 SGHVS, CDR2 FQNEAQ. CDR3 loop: CASSLVLQGGNQPQHF. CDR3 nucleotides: TGTGCCAGCAGCTTAGTCCTCCAGGGGGGCAATCAGCCCCAGCATTTT.

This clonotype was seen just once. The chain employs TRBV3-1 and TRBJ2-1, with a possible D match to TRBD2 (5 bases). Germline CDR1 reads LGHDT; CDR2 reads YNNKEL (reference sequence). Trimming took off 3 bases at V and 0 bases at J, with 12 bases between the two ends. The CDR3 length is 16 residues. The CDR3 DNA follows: TGTGCCAGCAGCCATAACGGGGTAAGCTCCTACAATGAGCAGTTCTTC. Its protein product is CASSHNGVSSYNEQFF.

In DNA form, the CDR3 reads TGTGCCAGCAGCTGTCTTTTTGAGCGGGAGGGATGTACAGATACGCAGTATTTT. Translation gives CASSCLFEREGCTDTQYF. The rearrangement links TRBV5-6 to TRBJ2-3; 10 bases fit TRBD2. Germline loops: CDR1 SGHDT, CDR2 YYEEEE. Unmatched junction bases numbered 13, after V lost 3 bases and J lost 3 bases. This CDR3 comprises 18 residues.